The 3 T cell receptor beta chains presented below share a single source sample, sequenced in a study of T cell responses to AZD1222 COVID-19 vaccine. Data came from immunoSEQ multiplex PCR; TCRdb stores just in-frame clones and leaves some out. The data show 150,000 to 180,000 clones, about nine tenths seen once. The sequencing used peripheral blood, collected on day 0 of AZD1222 vaccination. These receptors were taken from an adult in good health.

The chain joins TRBV10-3 to TRBJ2-2; 7 bases align to TRBD2. Per germline, CDR1 ENHRY and CDR2 SYGVKD. The CDR3 loop spans 16 amino acids. With 2 bases clipped from V and 2 bases from J, the junction kept 5 bases outside the gene matches. The CDR3 loop is CAISEGSGKNTGELFF. The CDR3 DNA sequence: TGTGCCATCAGTGAGGGAAGCGGGAAAAACACCGGGGAGCTGTTTTTT.

V and J are TRBV5-1 and TRBJ1-1, with D perhaps TRBD1 (6 bases). V lost 1 base and J lost 6, with 10 bases in between. CDR1 and CDR2 from the germline V gene are SGHRS and YFSETQ. CDR3 size: 13 residues. This CDR3 is CASSLQGTAEAFF. In DNA form, the CDR3 reads TGCGCCAGCAGCTTGCAGGGGACGGCTGAAGCTTTCTTT. The variable domain in full, completed from reference TRBV5-1 and TRBJ1-1, reads KAGVTQTPRYLIKTRGQQVTLSCSPISGHRSVSWYQQTPGQGLQFLFEYFSETQRNKGNFPGRFSGRQFSNSRSEMNVSTLELGDSALYLCASSLQGTAEAFFGQGTRLTVV.

Here the CDR3 DNA reads TGCAGTGCCCGTGGTAGTCATGGCTACACCTTC. Translation gives CSARGSHGYTF. V usage is TRBV20-1 and J usage is TRBJ1-2; D unclear. This CDR3 is 11 amino acids long. Deletions cut 6 bases from V and 6 bases from J, with 11 bases between. Germline-derived CDR1 and CDR2 are DFQATT and SNEGSKA (reference sequence).